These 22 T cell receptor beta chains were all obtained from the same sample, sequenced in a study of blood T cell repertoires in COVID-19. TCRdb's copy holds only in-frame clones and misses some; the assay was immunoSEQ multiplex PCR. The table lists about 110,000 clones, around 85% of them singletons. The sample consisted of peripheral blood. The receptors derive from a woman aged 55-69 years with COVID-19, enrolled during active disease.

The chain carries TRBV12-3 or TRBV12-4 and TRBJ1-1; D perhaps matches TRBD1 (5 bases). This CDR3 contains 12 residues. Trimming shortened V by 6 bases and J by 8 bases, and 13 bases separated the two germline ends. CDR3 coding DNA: TGTGCCAGCAGCGAAGGACAATTCGAAGCTTTCTTT. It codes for CASSEGQFEAFF.

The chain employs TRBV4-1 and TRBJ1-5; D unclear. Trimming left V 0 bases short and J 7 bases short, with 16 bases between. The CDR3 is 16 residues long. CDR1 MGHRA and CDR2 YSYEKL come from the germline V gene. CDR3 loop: CASSQDGGQEAQPQHF. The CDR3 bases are TGCGCCAGCAGCCAAGATGGTGGGCAGGAGGCGCAGCCCCAGCATTTT.

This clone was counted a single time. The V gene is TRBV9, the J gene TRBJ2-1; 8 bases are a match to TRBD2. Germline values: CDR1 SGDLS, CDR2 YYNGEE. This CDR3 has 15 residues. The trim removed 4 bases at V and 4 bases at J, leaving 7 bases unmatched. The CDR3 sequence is CASSIPSGPYNEQFF. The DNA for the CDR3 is TGTGCCAGCAGCATCCCTAGCGGGCCATACAATGAGCAGTTCTTC.

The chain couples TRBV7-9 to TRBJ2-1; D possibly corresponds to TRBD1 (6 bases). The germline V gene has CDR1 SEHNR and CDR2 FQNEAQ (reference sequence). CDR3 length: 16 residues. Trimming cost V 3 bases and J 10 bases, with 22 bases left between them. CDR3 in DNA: TGTGCCAGCAGCTTGTACAGGGCCCAATGGATCAAAGAGCAGTTCTTC. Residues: CASSLYRAQWIKEQFF.

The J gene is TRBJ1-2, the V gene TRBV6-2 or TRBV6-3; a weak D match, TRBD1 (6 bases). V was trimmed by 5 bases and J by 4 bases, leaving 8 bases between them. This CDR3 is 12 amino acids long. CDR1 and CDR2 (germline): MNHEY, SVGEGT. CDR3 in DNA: TGTGCCAGCAGTCAGGGGACCTATGGCTACACCTTC. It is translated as CASSQGTYGYTF.

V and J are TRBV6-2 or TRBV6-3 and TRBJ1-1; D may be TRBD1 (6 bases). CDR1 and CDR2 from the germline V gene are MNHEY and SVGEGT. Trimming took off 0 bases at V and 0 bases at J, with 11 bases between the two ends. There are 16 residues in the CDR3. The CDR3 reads CASSYSQGPMNTEAFF. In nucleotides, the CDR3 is TGTGCCAGCAGTTACTCACAGGGACCTATGAACACTGAAGCTTTCTTT.

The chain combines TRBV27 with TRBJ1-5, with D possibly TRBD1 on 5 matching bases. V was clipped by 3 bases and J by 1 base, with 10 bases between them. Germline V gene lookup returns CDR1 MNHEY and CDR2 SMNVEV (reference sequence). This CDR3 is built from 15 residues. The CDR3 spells CASSFFGGSNQPQHF. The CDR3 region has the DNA TGTGCCAGCAGTTTTTTCGGGGGAAGCAATCAGCCCCAGCATTTT.

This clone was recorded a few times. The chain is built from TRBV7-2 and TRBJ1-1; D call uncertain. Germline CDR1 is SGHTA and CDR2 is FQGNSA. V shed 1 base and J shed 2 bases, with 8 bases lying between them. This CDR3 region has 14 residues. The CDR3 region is CASSLGGANTEAFF. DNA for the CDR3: TGTGCCAGCAGCTTAGGGGGAGCAAACACTGAAGCTTTCTTT.

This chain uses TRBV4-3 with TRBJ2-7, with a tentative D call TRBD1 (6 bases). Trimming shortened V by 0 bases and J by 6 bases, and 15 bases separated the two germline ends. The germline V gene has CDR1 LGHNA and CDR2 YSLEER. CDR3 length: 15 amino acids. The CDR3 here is CASSQDPRGRGEQYF. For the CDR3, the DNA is TGCGCCAGCAGCCAAGACCCCAGGGGTCGCGGCGAGCAGTACTTC.

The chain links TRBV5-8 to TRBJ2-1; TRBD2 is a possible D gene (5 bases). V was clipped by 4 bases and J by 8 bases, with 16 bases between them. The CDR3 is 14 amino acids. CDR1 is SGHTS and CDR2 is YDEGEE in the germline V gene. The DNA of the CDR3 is TGTGCCAGCAGCCCGGGTTCCACGAGGGATGAGCAGTTCTTC. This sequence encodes CASSPGSTRDEQFF.

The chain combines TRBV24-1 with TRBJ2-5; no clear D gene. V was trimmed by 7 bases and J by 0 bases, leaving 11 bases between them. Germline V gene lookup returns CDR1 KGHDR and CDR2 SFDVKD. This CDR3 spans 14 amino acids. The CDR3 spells CATSVGSYQETQYF. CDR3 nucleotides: TGTGCCACCAGCGTCGGGTCGTACCAAGAGACCCAGTACTTC.

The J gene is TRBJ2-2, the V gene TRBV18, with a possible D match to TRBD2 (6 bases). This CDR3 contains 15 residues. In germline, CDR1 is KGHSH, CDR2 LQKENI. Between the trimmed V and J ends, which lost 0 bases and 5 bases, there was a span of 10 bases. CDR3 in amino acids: CASSPPGGRTGELFF. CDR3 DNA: TGTGCCAGCTCACCACCCGGGGGTCGGACCGGGGAGCTGTTTTTT.

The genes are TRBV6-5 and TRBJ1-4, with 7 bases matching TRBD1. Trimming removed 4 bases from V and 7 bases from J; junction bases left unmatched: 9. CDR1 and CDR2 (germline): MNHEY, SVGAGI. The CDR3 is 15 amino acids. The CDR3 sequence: CASSSEGGRGEKLFF. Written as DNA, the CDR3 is TGTGCCAGCAGTTCGGAAGGGGGCAGGGGTGAAAAACTGTTTTTT.

CDR3 nucleotide sequence: TGTGCCAGCAGCGCGGGGGGGGACCTCACAGATACGCAGTATTTT. This codes for CASSAGGDLTDTQYF. The chain couples TRBV9 to TRBJ2-3; TRBD2 matches at 8 bases. This CDR3 region has 15 residues. Unmatched junction bases numbered 5, after V lost 3 bases and J lost 2 bases. Germline-derived CDR1 and CDR2 are SGDLS and YYNGEE.

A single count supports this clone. The CDR3 region has the DNA TGTGCCAGCAGTGGCGGGTCTCCCACCTTC. Amino acids: CASSGGSPTF. The rearrangement uses TRBV2 and TRBJ1-2; D is unclear. The V end was cut by 4 bases, the J end by 13 bases, with 10 bases between. Germline assignment: CDR1 SNHLY and CDR2 FYNNEI. This CDR3 contains 10 residues. Together with reference TRBV2 and TRBJ1-2, the CDR3 gives the full variable domain: EPEVTQTPSHQVTQMGQEVILRCVPISNHLYFYWYRQILGQKVEFLVSFYNNEISEKSEIFDDQFSVERPDGSNFTLKIRSTKLEDSAMYFCASSGGSPTFGSGTRLTVV.

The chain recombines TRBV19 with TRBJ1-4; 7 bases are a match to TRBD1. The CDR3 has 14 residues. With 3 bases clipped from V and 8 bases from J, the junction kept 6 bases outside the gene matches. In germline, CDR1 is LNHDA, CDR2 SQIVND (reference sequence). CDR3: CASSIGRGREKLFF. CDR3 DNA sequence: TGTGCCAGTAGTATCGGCAGGGGGAGGGAAAAACTGTTTTTT.

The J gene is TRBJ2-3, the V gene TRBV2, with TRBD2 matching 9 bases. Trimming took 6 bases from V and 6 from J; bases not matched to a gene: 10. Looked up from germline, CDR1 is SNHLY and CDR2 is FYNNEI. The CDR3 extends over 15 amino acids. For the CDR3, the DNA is TGTGCCAGCAGGCCGTTAGCGGGGGTCGTGGATACGCAGTATTTT. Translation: CASRPLAGVVDTQYF.

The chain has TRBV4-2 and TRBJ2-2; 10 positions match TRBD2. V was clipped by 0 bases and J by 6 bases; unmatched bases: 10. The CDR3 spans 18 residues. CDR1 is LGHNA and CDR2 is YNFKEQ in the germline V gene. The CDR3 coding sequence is TGTGCCAGCAGCCAAGATGTAGCGGGGGGTGCGGGGGCCGGGGAGCTGTTTTTT. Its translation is CASSQDVAGGAGAGELFF.

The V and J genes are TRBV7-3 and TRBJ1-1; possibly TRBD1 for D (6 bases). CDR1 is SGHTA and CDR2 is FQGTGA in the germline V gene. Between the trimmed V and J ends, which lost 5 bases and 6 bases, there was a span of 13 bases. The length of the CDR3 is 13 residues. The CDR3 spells CASSPQGLPEAFF. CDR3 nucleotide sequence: TGTGCCAGCAGCCCACAGGGTCTGCCTGAAGCTTTCTTT.

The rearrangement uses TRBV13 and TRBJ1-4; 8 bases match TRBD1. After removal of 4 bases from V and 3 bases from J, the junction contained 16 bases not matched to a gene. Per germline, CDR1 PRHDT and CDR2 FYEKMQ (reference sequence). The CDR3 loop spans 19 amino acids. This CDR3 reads CASSSGGQDFGWANEKLFF. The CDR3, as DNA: TGTGCCAGCAGCTCCGGGGGACAGGATTTTGGCTGGGCTAATGAAAAACTGTTTTTT.

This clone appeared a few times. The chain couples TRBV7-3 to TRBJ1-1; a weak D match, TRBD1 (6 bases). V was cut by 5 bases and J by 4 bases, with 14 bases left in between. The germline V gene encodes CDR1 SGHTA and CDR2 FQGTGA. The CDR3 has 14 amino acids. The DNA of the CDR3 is TGTGCCAGCAGCCTGGACAGATTGGGCACTGAAGCTTTCTTT. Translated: CASSLDRLGTEAFF.

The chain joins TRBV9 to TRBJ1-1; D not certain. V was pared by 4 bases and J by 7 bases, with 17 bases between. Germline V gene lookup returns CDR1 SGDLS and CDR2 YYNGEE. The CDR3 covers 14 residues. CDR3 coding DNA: TGTGCCAGCAGCCTCGGGGTGGAGGGCGATGAAGCTTTCTTT. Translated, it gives CASSLGVEGDEAFF.